Presented here are 16 T cell receptor beta chains from one specimen sequenced in a study of blood T cell repertoires in COVID-19. The method was immunoSEQ multiplex PCR; TCRdb's version includes in-frame clones alone and lacks a portion of them. The sample lists 330,000 or so clones, around nine tenths occurring once. Sample: PBMCs or T cells enriched from blood (not recorded which). These receptors were taken from a woman between 25 and 40 years old who had been exposed to COVID-19.

This clone was found a few times. The chain recombines TRBV7-3 with TRBJ2-1, with 13 bases that match TRBD2. The ends lost 2 bases at V and 6 bases at J; junction bases unmatched: 13. This CDR3 region has 19 residues. Germline assignment: CDR1 SGHTA and CDR2 FQGTGA. The CDR3 protein is CASSLYTSGRAITSNEQFF. CDR3 nucleotide sequence: TGTGCCAGCAGCTTATATACTAGCGGGAGGGCCATCACATCCAATGAGCAGTTCTTC. The variable domain in full, completed from reference TRBV7-3 and TRBJ2-1, reads GAGVSQTPSNKVTEKGKYVELRCDPISGHTALYWYRQSLGQGPEFLIYFQGTGAADDSGLPNDRFFAVRPEGSVSTLKIQRTERGDSAVYLCASSLYTSGRAITSNEQFFGPGTRLTVL.

This chain uses TRBV29-1 with TRBJ2-3; possible D gene TRBD1, 5 bases. CDR3 length: 11 amino acids. The V gene's germline CDR1 is SQVTM and CDR2 ANQGSEA. V gave up 7 bases and J gave up 4 bases, with 9 bases separating them. The CDR3 sequence is CSGRVSDTQYF. DNA for the CDR3: TGCAGCGGCAGGGTTTCAGATACGCAGTATTTT.

The J gene is TRBJ2-7, the V gene TRBV4-2; D may be TRBD1 (6 bases). CDR3 length equals 14 residues. Per the germline V gene, CDR1 is LGHNA and CDR2 is YNFKEQ. Trimming stripped 9 bases from V and 0 bases from J, with 15 bases between. The CDR3 loop is CASSGTIVSYEQYF. CDR3 nucleotides: TGTGCCAGTTCCGGGACAATCGTCTCCTACGAGCAGTACTTC.

The V call is TRBV29-1, the J call TRBJ1-5; 8 nucleotides line up with TRBD1. Germline lookup yields CDR1 SQVTM and CDR2 ANQGSEA. Trimming took 4 bases from V and 2 from J; bases not matched to a gene: 1. CDR3 length equals 13 residues. The DNA of the CDR3 is TGCAGCGTTGTGGACAGGGGCAATCAGCCCCAGCATTTT. This gives the protein CSVVDRGNQPQHF.

V usage is TRBV18 and J usage is TRBJ2-1; perhaps TRBD2 as D (5 bases). The germline V gene has CDR1 KGHSH and CDR2 LQKENI. The CDR3 has 13 amino acids. Deletions cut 3 bases from V and 7 bases from J, with 10 bases between. The CDR3 coding sequence is TGTGCCAGCTCACCCGGGAAAGGGAATGAGCAGTTCTTC. This sequence encodes CASSPGKGNEQFF.

The genes are TRBV28 and TRBJ2-2; no reliable D call. This CDR3 is built from 14 residues. V was pared by 8 bases and J by 5 bases, with 15 bases between. The germline V gene encodes CDR1 MDHEN and CDR2 SYDVKM. The CDR3 nucleotides read TGTGCCAGCGCCGCGGTGGATTATACCGGGGAGCTGTTTTTT. Its translation is CASAAVDYTGELFF. Based on the CDR3 plus reference TRBV28 and TRBJ2-2, the full variable domain is DVKVTQSSRYLVKRTGEKVFLECVQDMDHENMFWYRQDPGLGLRLIYFSYDVKMKEKGDIPEGYSVSREKKERFSLILESASTNQTSMYLCASAAVDYTGELFFGEGSRLTVL.

As DNA, the CDR3 is TGCGCCAGCAGCCCGCTTATAGGACAGGGGGAGTACGAGCAGTACTTC. It is translated as CASSPLIGQGEYEQYF. This sequence joins TRBV4-1 and TRBJ2-7; 10 bases are a match to TRBD1. Losses at the gene ends were 4 bases for V and 4 bases for J; bases not matched to a gene: 10. CDR3 length: 16 amino acids. Looked up from germline, CDR1 is MGHRA and CDR2 is YSYEKL.

The genes are TRBV27 and TRBJ1-5; D gene ambiguous. The CDR3 extends over 11 amino acids. V lost 5 bases and J lost 5, with 4 bases in between. The germline V gene has CDR1 MNHEY and CDR2 SMNVEV (reference sequence). The DNA of the CDR3 is TGTGCCAGCAGTCCTGATCAGCCCCAGCATTTT. It translates to CASSPDQPQHF.

The genes are TRBV28 and TRBJ2-1, with 9 bases fitting TRBD1. This CDR3 contains 16 residues. Trimming took 5 bases from V and 3 from J; bases not matched to a gene: 8. Germline CDR1 reads MDHEN; CDR2 reads SYDVKM. CDR3 DNA sequence: TGTGCCAGCAGTCCCCGGGGACAGGGTCTCTACAATGAGCAGTTCTTC. This encodes CASSPRGQGLYNEQFF. The full variable domain, its missing parts supplied by reference TRBV28 and TRBJ2-1, is DVKVTQSSRYLVKRTGEKVFLECVQDMDHENMFWYRQDPGLGLRLIYFSYDVKMKEKGDIPEGYSVSREKKERFSLILESASTNQTSMYLCASSPRGQGLYNEQFFGPGTRLTVL.

This clone was recorded only once. This chain connects TRBV5-4 to TRBJ2-4; 7 bases match TRBD1. The CDR3 spans 15 residues. CDR1 and CDR2 (germline): SGHNT, YYREEE (reference sequence). After removal of 4 bases from V and 0 bases from J, the junction contained 4 bases not matched to a gene. DNA of the CDR3: TGTGCCAGCAGCGAGGGGGCTTTAGCCAAAAACATTCAGTACTTC. Its translation is CASSEGALAKNIQYF.

The table lists this clone with a count of one. The chain employs TRBV28 and TRBJ2-4, with TRBD1 matching 8 bases. Germline lookup yields CDR1 MDHEN and CDR2 SYDVKM. CDR3 length equals 14 residues. J was trimmed by 6 bases and V by 6 bases; bases with no gene match: 7. This chain's CDR3 is CASSRGQGPNIQYF. The CDR3 DNA reads TGTGCCAGCAGCCGCGGACAGGGTCCAAACATTCAGTACTTC.

The rearrangement uses TRBV19 and TRBJ2-1; 9 bases are shared with TRBD2. Germline lookup yields CDR1 LNHDA and CDR2 SQIVND (reference sequence). This CDR3 is 17 amino acids long. Trimming removed 0 bases from V and 6 bases from J; junction bases left unmatched: 9. CDR3 region: CASSIDTGLAGRNEQFF. CDR3 coding DNA: TGTGCCAGTAGTATAGATACCGGTCTAGCGGGACGCAATGAGCAGTTCTTC.

The genes are TRBV5-1 and TRBJ1-2, with D perhaps TRBD1 (5 bases). Looked up from germline, CDR1 is SGHRS and CDR2 is YFSETQ. This CDR3 contains 14 residues. Trimming pared 0 bases from V and 2 bases from J, leaving 8 bases between. The CDR3 loop is CASSLGPGNYGYTF. CDR3 DNA: TGCGCCAGCAGCTTGGGTCCAGGGAACTATGGCTACACCTTC.

The chain uses TRBV24-1 and TRBJ1-3; unclear D gene. Germline V gene sequence: CDR1 KGHDR, CDR2 SFDVKD. The V end lost 3 bases, the J end lost 2 bases, and 10 bases lay between the germline ends. The CDR3 is made up of 15 amino acids. The CDR3 reads CATSDPGSTGNTIYF. CDR3 coding DNA: TGTGCCACCAGTGATCCCGGGAGCACTGGAAACACCATATATTTT.

The J gene is TRBJ2-7, the V gene TRBV6-5; 10 bases line up with TRBD2. The germline CDR1 and CDR2 sequences are MNHEY and SVGAGI. V dropped 5 bases and J dropped 5; count of bases not matched to a gene: 6. This CDR3 is 14 amino acids long. The CDR3 DNA reads as TGTGCCAGCAGTCGCAGCGGGAGGGCCAACGAGCAGTACTTC. Amino acids: CASSRSGRANEQYF.

The V call is TRBV28, the J call TRBJ2-7, with D perhaps matching TRBD2 (6 bases). The germline gives CDR1 MDHEN, CDR2 SYDVKM. This CDR3 comprises 14 residues. The ends were cut back, 3 bases at V and 2 bases at J, with 11 bases in the middle. In DNA form, the CDR3 reads TGTGCCAGCAGTTTCACCAGGGAGGCCTACGAGCAGTACTTC. Translating gives CASSFTREAYEQYF.